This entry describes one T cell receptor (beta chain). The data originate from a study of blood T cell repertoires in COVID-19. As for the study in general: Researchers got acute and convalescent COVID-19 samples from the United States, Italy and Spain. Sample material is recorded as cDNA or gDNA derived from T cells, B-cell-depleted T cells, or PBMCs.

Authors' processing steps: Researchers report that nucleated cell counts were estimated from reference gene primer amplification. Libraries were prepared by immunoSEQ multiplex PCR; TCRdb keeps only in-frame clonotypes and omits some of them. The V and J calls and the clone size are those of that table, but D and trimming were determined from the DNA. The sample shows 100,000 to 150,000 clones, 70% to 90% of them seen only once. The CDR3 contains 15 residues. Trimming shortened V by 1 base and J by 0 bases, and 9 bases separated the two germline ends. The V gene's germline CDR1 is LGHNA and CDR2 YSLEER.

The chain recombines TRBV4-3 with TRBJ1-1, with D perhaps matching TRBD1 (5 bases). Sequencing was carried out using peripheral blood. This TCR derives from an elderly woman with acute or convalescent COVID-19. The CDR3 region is CASSQGVTVNTEAFF. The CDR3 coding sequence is TGCGCCAGCAGCCAAGGGGTGACAGTGAACACTGAAGCTTTCTTT.